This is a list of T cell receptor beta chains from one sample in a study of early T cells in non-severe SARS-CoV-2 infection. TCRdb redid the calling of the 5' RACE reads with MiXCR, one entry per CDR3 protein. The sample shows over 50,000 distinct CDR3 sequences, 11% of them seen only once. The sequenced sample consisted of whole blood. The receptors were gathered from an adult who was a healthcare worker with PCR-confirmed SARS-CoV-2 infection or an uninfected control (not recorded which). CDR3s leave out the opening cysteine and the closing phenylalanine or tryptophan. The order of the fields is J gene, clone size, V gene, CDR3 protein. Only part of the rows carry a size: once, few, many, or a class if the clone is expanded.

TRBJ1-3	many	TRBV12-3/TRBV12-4	ASSWGGSGNTIY
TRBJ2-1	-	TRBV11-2	ASSRSGGGGEQF
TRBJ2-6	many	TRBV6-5	AAGTGSRWANVLT
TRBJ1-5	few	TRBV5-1	ASSLGGQGNQPQH
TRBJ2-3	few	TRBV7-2	ASSPRPLGPGY
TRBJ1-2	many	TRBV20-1	SASARGFYGYT
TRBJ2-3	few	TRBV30	AWSVGGTDTQY
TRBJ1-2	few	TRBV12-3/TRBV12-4	ASSSGAKYGYT
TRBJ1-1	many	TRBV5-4	ASSPPGARGAEAF
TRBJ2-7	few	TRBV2	ASRITSGGRNEQY
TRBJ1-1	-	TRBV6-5	ASRPDSRAAEAF
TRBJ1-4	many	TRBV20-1	SALQGAGEKLF
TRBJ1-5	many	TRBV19	ASSLRQLGFNQPQH
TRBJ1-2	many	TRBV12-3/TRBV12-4	ASSLKWGVFGYT
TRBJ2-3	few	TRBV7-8	ASSPGLAGWADTQY
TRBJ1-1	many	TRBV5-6	ASSFLSDTEAF
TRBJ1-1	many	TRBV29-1	SVARDREAF
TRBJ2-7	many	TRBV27	ASSQQAPYEQY
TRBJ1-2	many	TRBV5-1	ASSLDRPNYGYT
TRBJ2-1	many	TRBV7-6	ASSLQLGTNEQF
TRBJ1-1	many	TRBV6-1	ASNWAVGRGTEAF
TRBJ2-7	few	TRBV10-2	ASSGTGVHEQY
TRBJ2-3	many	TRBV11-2	ASQRSTDTQY
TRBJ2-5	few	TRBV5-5	ASSRAGGQETQY
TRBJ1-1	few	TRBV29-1	SVLQGRTEAF
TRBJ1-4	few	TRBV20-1	SARDRAAGNEKLF
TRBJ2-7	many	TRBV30	AWSEITGGEQY
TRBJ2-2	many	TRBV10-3	AISEFQLAGELF
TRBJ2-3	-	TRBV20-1	SARSGTASTDTQY
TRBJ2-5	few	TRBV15	ATSRGANQGKTQY
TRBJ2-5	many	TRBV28	ASSSSEETQY
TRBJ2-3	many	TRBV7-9	ASSTLTSGHTDTQY
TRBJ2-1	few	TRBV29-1	SVRGGAFNEQF
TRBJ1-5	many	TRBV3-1	ASSQDLGYNQPQH
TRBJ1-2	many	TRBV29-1	SVETALSHGYT
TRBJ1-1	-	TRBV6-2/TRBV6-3	ASSFRLRAF
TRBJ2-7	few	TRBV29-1	SVGQGIYEQY
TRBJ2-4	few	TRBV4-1	ASSPGPVAKNIQY
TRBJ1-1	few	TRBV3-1	ASSQDLYGRSGTEAF
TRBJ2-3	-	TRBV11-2	ASSLPSDTQY
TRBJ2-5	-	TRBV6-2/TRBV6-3	ASSYPTGFDQY
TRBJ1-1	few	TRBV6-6	ASSRYRVDTEAF
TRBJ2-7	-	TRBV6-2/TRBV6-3	ASSSTFSYEQY